This passage covers 6 T cell receptor beta chains from one sample sequenced in a study of TIL therapy for anti-PD-1-resistant metastatic lung cancer. The sample's time point: pre-treatment sample, taken before nivolumab and TIL therapy. The immunoSEQ assay was v3. This table comes from immunoSEQ multiplex PCR, and its TCRdb copy is limited to in-frame clones, with some not included. The table shows 45,000 to 75,000 clones, with roughly 87% occurring only once. The sample was blood, taken at baseline. These receptors were taken from a person between 25 and 80 years old with non-small cell lung cancer.

The genes are TRBV7-9 and TRBJ2-7; maybe TRBD1 (6 bases). The V gene's germline CDR1 is SEHNR and CDR2 FQNEAQ (reference sequence). Trimming took off 4 bases at V and 7 bases at J, with 11 bases between the two ends. The CDR3 covers 12 residues. CDR3 region: CASSWTEGEQYF. The DNA for the CDR3 is TGTGCCAGCAGCTGGACAGAAGGAGAGCAGTACTTC.

J is TRBJ1-5 and V is TRBV28, with 8 bases matching TRBD1. With V trimmed by 5 bases and J by 3 bases, 6 bases remained unmatched. The CDR3 runs to 15 residues. In germline, CDR1 is MDHEN, CDR2 SYDVKM. Here the CDR3 DNA reads TGTGCCAGCAGTGGAGACAGGGGAAACAATCAGCCCCAGCATTTT. This gives the protein CASSGDRGNNQPQHF.

V is TRBV4-1 and J is TRBJ1-1; D not certain. This CDR3 has 13 amino acids. Germline CDR1 reads MGHRA; CDR2 reads YSYEKL. The V gene lost 1 base and the J gene lost 2 bases, with 5 bases spanning the gap. The CDR3 DNA reads as TGCGCCAGCAGCCAAGTGGCAAACACTGAAGCTTTCTTT. This gives the protein CASSQVANTEAFF.

This clone has only a few counts. This chain joins TRBV4-1 and TRBJ2-2; D remains unclear. Germline CDR1 and CDR2: MGHRA and YSYEKL. Trimming removed 4 bases at V and 8 bases at J, with 11 bases between. The CDR3 loop spans 13 amino acids. DNA of the CDR3: TGCGCCAGCAGCCCCCTGCCGGGTGGGGAGCTGTTTTTT. Its translation is CASSPLPGGELFF.

The chain joins TRBV11-2 to TRBJ1-3; 7 bases are shared with TRBD1. This CDR3 is built from 15 residues. Germline assignment: CDR1 SGHAT and CDR2 FQNNGV. J lost 6 bases, V lost 5 bases, and 10 bases had no gene match. CDR3 protein: CASSPGRGLKNTIYF. CDR3 coding DNA: TGTGCCAGCAGCCCCGGGAGGGGGCTGAAAAACACCATATATTTT. The complete variable domain, with remaining parts taken from reference TRBV11-2 and TRBJ1-3, reads EAGVAQSPRYKIIEKRQSVAFWCNPISGHATLYWYQQILGQGPKLLIQFQNNGVVDDSQLPKDRFSAERLKGVDSTLKIQPAKLEDSAVYLCASSPGRGLKNTIYFGEGSWLTVV.

The chain recombines TRBV18 with TRBJ1-1; D ambiguous. Germline CDR1 is KGHSH and CDR2 is LQKENI. Trimming removed 0 bases from V and 0 bases from J, with 8 bases in between. The CDR3 runs to 15 residues. The CDR3 loop reads CASSPPGSLNTEAFF. CDR3 bases: TGTGCCAGCTCACCACCGGGCAGTTTGAACACTGAAGCTTTCTTT.